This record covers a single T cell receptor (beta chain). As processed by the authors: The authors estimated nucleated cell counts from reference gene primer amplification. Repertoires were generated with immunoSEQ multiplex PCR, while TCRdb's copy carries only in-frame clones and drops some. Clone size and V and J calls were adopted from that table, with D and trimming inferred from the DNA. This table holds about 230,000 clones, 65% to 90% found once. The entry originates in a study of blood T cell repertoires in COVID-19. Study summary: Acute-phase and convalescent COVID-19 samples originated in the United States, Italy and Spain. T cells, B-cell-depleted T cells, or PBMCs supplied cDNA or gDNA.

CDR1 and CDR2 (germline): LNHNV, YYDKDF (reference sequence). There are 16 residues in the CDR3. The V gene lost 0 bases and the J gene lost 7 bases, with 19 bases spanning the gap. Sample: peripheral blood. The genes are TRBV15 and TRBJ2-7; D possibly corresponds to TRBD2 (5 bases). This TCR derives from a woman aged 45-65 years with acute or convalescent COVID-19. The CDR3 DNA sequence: TGTGCCACCAGCAGAGATTCGGCGGGCCCCGGGAAGGAGCAGTACTTC. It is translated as CATSRDSAGPGKEQYF.